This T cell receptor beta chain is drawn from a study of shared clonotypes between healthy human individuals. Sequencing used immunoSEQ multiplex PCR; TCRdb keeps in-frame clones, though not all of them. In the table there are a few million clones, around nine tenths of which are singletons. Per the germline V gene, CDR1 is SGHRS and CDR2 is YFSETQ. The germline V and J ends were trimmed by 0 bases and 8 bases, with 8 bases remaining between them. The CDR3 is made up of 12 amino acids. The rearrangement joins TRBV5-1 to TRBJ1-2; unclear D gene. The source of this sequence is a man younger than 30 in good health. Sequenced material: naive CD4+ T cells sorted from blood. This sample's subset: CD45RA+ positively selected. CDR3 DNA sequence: TGCGCCAGCAGCTTGGATGAAAGGGGCTACACCTTC. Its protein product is CASSLDERGYTF.